This record looks at one T cell receptor (beta chain) sequence and its context. Germline CDR1 LGHDT, CDR2 YNNKEL (reference sequence). This CDR3 contains 15 residues. Trimming shortened V by 7 bases and J by 1 base, and 16 bases separated the two germline ends. The sample belongs to a study of blood T cell repertoires in COVID-19. As for the study in general: Samples taken during acute and convalescent COVID-19 were collected in the United States, Italy and Spain.

Profiled with immunoSEQ multiplex PCR; TCRdb holds only in-frame clones, not every one. The repertoire holds some 58,000 clones, with almost 95% as singletons. The V call is TRBV3-1 (or the pseudogene TRBV3-2), the J call TRBJ1-1; tentatively, D is TRBD1 (6 bases). Sequenced material: peripheral blood. The clonotype originates from a man in his forties or fifties with active COVID-19. CDR3 coding DNA: TGTGCCAGCACCCGGCATAGCAGGGGGAACACTGAAGCTTTCTTT. Protein sequence: CASTRHSRGNTEAFF.